These 19 T cell receptor beta chains were all obtained from the same sample, sequenced in a study of blood T cell repertoires in COVID-19. Measured with immunoSEQ multiplex PCR; TCRdb has only the in-frame clones, and not every one. The top ten hold under 2.5% of the sample, which has 200,000 or so clones, around 84% seen once. Material for sequencing was peripheral blood. The origin of the receptors is a man in his forties who had recovered from COVID-19.

V is TRBV27 and J is TRBJ2-3; 8 bases are shared with TRBD2. The germline gives CDR1 MNHEY, CDR2 SMNVEV (reference sequence). Germline trimming cut 6 bases from V and 4 bases from J; bases unmatched to any gene: 9. The CDR3 extends over 15 amino acids. CDR3: CASSPGRGRPDTQYF. CDR3 bases: TGTGCCAGCAGCCCCGGGAGGGGCAGGCCAGATACGCAGTATTTT.

The rearrangement uses TRBV7-2 and TRBJ2-7; possibly TRBD1 for D (6 bases). V dropped 1 base and J dropped 3 bases, with 13 bases sitting between them. This CDR3 is built from 15 residues. The germline V gene encodes CDR1 SGHTA and CDR2 FQGNSA. The CDR3 nucleotides are TGTGCCAGCAGCTTAGTCCCAGGGGCTATCTACGAGCAGTACTTC. It translates to CASSLVPGAIYEQYF.

The V gene is TRBV24-1, the J gene TRBJ2-4; 7 positions agree with TRBD1. This CDR3 comprises 13 residues. J was trimmed by 7 bases and V by 4 bases; bases with no gene match: 3. Germline CDR1 and CDR2: KGHDR and SFDVKD. The CDR3 DNA is TGTGCCACCAGTGAAGGGGGCAGTAACATTCAGTACTTC. Encoded protein: CATSEGGSNIQYF.

The V gene is TRBV9, the J gene TRBJ2-7, with TRBD1 identical over 7 bases. The germline CDR1 and CDR2 sequences are SGDLS and YYNGEE. The CDR3 has 15 residues. J was trimmed by 4 bases and V by 7 bases; bases with no gene match: 14. The CDR3: CASDYLLTGLYEQYF. As DNA, the CDR3 is TGTGCCAGCGATTACCTCCTGACAGGGTTATACGAGCAGTACTTC.

This rearrangement joins TRBV5-6 to TRBJ2-5, with a tentative D call TRBD2 (6 bases). Trimming shortened V by 4 bases and J by 5 bases, and 15 bases separated the two germline ends. Germline assignment: CDR1 SGHDT and CDR2 YYEEEE. The CDR3 is 14 residues long. CDR3 amino acids: CASSGDEGGETQYF. The CDR3 DNA reads TGTGCCAGCAGCGGGGACGAAGGAGGGGAGACCCAGTACTTC.

The chain employs TRBV11-3 and TRBJ1-2; D not resolved. V lost 3 bases and J 7 bases, leaving 12 bases between the germline ends. The CDR3 runs to 13 residues. The germline V gene encodes CDR1 SGHNT and CDR2 YENEEA. The CDR3 region is CASSFYSGSGYTF. In DNA form, the CDR3 reads TGTGCCAGCAGCTTTTATTCGGGGTCTGGCTACACCTTC.

The chain carries TRBV7-2 and TRBJ1-1, with 8 bases fitting TRBD1. The CDR3 is 16 residues long. V was clipped by 3 bases and J by 5 bases; unmatched bases: 11. Germline loops: CDR1 SGHTA, CDR2 FQGNSA. The CDR3, as DNA: TGTGCCAGCAGCTTCCTGGACAGGGTGTTGGTTACTGAAGCTTTCTTT. Translation: CASSFLDRVLVTEAFF.

The genes are TRBV4-1 and TRBJ2-7, with 10 bases identical to TRBD2. Germline CDR1 and CDR2: MGHRA and YSYEKL. The length of the CDR3 is 15 residues. The junction had 8 bases not matched to a gene; V was cut back by 3 bases and J by 6 bases. The CDR3 nucleotides read TGCGCCAGCAGCCACTCCGGGACTAGCGCTAGCGAGCAGTACTTC. This gives the protein CASSHSGTSASEQYF.

The chain uses TRBV30 and TRBJ2-3; TRBD2 agrees at 12 bases. V was pared by 2 bases and J by 0 bases, with 3 bases of the junction left unmatched. Germline lookup yields CDR1 GTSNPN and CDR2 SVGIG (reference sequence). CDR3 length: 16 amino acids. The CDR3 spells CAWSRGLAGSTDTQYF. The CDR3, as DNA: TGTGCCTGGAGTAGGGGACTAGCGGGTAGCACAGATACGCAGTATTTT.

The chain is built from TRBV7-2 and TRBJ1-1; 7 bases agree with TRBD1. Germline CDR1 SGHTA, CDR2 FQGNSA. The CDR3 runs 16 residues. With V trimmed by 3 bases and J by 0 bases, 7 bases remained unmatched. CDR3 amino acids: CASSLRTGPMNTEAFF. CDR3 coding DNA: TGTGCCAGCAGCTTGAGGACAGGACCAATGAACACTGAAGCTTTCTTT.

This clone has more than one count but fewer than ten. This sequence joins TRBV19 and TRBJ1-2; D may be TRBD1 (6 bases). Trimming removed 7 bases from V and 3 bases from J, with 15 bases in between. This CDR3 comprises 14 residues. Germline CDR1 LNHDA, CDR2 SQIVND (reference sequence). The CDR3 DNA reads as TGTGCCAGTACCAGCTCAGGGGAGTACTATGGCTACACCTTC. Translated, it gives CASTSSGEYYGYTF. Supplemented by reference TRBV19 and TRBJ1-2, the full variable domain reads DGGITQSPKYLFRKEGQNVTLSCEQNLNHDAMYWYRQDPGQGLRLIYYSQIVNDFQKGDIAEGYSVSREKKESFPLTVTSAQKNPTAFYLCASTSSGEYYGYTFGSGTRLTVV.

Of note for this clone: The sample contains more than one DNA sequence encoding this CDR3. The genes are TRBV7-2 and TRBJ2-1; TRBD2 agrees at 8 bases. CDR3 size: 15 residues. CDR1 is SGHTA and CDR2 is FQGNSA in the germline V gene. The ends lost 4 bases at V and 4 bases at J; junction bases unmatched: 6. DNA of the CDR3: TGTGCCAGCAGCTCCGCGGGGGGAGGGTACAATGAGCAGTTCTTC. This sequence encodes CASSSAGGGYNEQFF. Full variable domain (missing parts from reference TRBV7-2 and TRBJ2-1): GAGVSQSPSNKVTEKGKDVELRCDPISGHTALYWYRQSLGQGLEFLIYFQGNSAPDKSGLPSDRFSAERTGGSVSTLTIQRTQQEDSAVYLCASSSAGGGYNEQFFGPGTRLTVL.

The genes are TRBV30 and TRBJ2-5, with D possibly matching TRBD1 (5 bases). The V gene's germline CDR1 is GTSNPN and CDR2 SVGIG (reference sequence). V shed 4 bases and J shed 2 bases, with 11 bases lying between them. The CDR3 is made up of 13 amino acids. In DNA form, the CDR3 reads TGTGCCTGGACCCAGGGTCTTCAAGAGACCCAGTACTTC. It codes for CAWTQGLQETQYF.

The rearrangement links TRBV7-8 to TRBJ1-3, with a possible D match to TRBD1 (5 bases). This CDR3 spans 14 amino acids. Deletions cut 10 bases from V and 2 bases from J, with 15 bases between. The germline V gene has CDR1 SGHVS and CDR2 FQNEAQ. DNA of the CDR3: TGTGCCATCCGCCAGGGAAATACTGGAAACACCATATATTTT. Its protein product is CAIRQGNTGNTIYF.

This clone was seen repeatedly, ten times or more. The J gene is TRBJ1-4, the V gene TRBV4-1, with 8 bases that match TRBD1. Looked up from germline, CDR1 is MGHRA and CDR2 is YSYEKL. CDR3 length: 17 amino acids. V shed 1 base and J 5 bases; nucleotides not matched to a gene: 9. CDR3 sequence: CASSQGARAGGNEKLFF. The CDR3 DNA reads TGCGCCAGCAGCCAAGGGGCCCGGGCAGGGGGCAATGAAAAACTGTTTTTT.

The chain carries TRBV7-6 and TRBJ2-2, with D possibly being TRBD2 (5 bases). The V gene's germline CDR1 is SGHVS and CDR2 FNYEAQ. CDR3 length: 15 residues. V was pared by 5 bases and J by 4 bases, with 14 bases between. CDR3 region: CASSRGGLGTGELFF. In DNA, the CDR3 is TGTGCCAGCAGCCGCGGCGGGCTGGGCACCGGGGAGCTGTTTTTT.

The CDR3 is CASSPPDRVENIQYF. CDR3 sequence (DNA): TGTGCCAGCTCACCACCCGACAGGGTAGAAAACATTCAGTACTTC. The V call is TRBV18, the J call TRBJ2-4; 7 bases map to TRBD1. Per germline, CDR1 KGHSH and CDR2 LQKENI. Trimming at V came to 0 bases and at J to 5 bases, leaving 4 bases not matched to a gene. The CDR3 is 15 residues long.

V usage is TRBV5-4 and J usage is TRBJ2-5, with 8 positions matching TRBD1. V lost 5 bases to trimming and J lost 2 bases; unmatched junction nucleotides: 5. The germline V gene has CDR1 SGHNT and CDR2 YYREEE (reference sequence). CDR3 size: 14 residues. For the CDR3, the DNA is TGTGCCAGCAGGCCCGACAGGGGACAAGAGACCCAGTACTTC. Protein: CASRPDRGQETQYF.

The chain carries TRBV10-3 and TRBJ2-1; 9 nucleotides match TRBD2. Unmatched junction bases numbered 15, after V lost 6 bases and J lost 0 bases. The CDR3 has 19 residues. Germline CDR1 and CDR2: ENHRY and SYGVKD. The CDR3 DNA reads TGTGCCATCAGGACTGTGGCGGGAGGGCAAGGGGGCTCCTACAATGAGCAGTTCTTC. Its protein product is CAIRTVAGGQGGSYNEQFF.